Listed here are 30 T cell receptor beta chains from one sample, sequenced in a study of CD8 T cells in Susac syndrome. The RNA, roughly 0.5 to 1 ug, was put through reverse transcription using random hexamers. TCRdb fed the immunoSEQ multiplex PCR reads into MiXCR, producing one record per CDR3 protein. The sample consists of 250,000 to 350,000 distinct CDR3 sequences, roughly 81% of them appearing once. The sequenced material came from CD8+ T cells from PBMCs. Source of these receptors: a human donor with multiple sclerosis.

In its sample, this clonotype was seen a few times. The V and J genes are TRBV19 and TRBJ1-1, with 8 bases matching TRBD1. This CDR3 spans 15 amino acids. The V gene end was trimmed by 1 base and the J gene end by 1 base; junction bases not matched to a gene: 2. Per the germline V gene, CDR1 is LNHDA and CDR2 is SQIVND (reference sequence). Written as DNA, the CDR3 is TGTGCCAGTAGTATAGGGGACAGGCGGAACACTGAAGCTTTCTTT. It is translated as CASSIGDRRNTEAFF.

This chain links TRBV27 with TRBJ2-1; D is possibly TRBD2 (7 bases). CDR1 and CDR2 from the germline V gene are MNHEY and SMNVEV (reference sequence). Trimming left V 8 bases short and J 2 bases short, with 16 bases between. The CDR3 is 15 residues long. DNA of the CDR3: TGTGCCAGCGGGGAAGGGGGAGGGCCCTACAATGAGCAGTTCTTC. Encoded protein: CASGEGGGPYNEQFF.

The chain is built from TRBV2 and TRBJ2-3; D remains unclear. V was trimmed by 10 bases and J by 1 base, leaving 12 bases between them. The germline CDR1 and CDR2 sequences are SNHLY and FYNNEI. The CDR3 length is 13 residues. In DNA, the CDR3 is TGTGCCACCCCACAGCGCCGCACAGATACGCAGTATTTT. It yields the protein CATPQRRTDTQYF.

The chain employs TRBV6-5 and TRBJ2-2; D remains ambiguous. This CDR3 contains 14 residues. Germline V lookup: CDR1 MNHEY, CDR2 SVGAGI. V was shortened by 2 bases and J by 3 bases, with 7 bases between the two germline ends. This chain's CDR3 is CASSYNGYTGELFF. The DNA for the CDR3 is TGTGCCAGCAGTTACAACGGGTACACCGGGGAGCTGTTTTTT.

The chain's CDR3 is CASSTSGTLHGYTF. The CDR3 DNA sequence: TGTGCCAGCAGCACCTCCGGGACACTTCATGGCTACACCTTC. The genes are TRBV9 and TRBJ1-2; D may be TRBD1 (6 bases). V was clipped by 4 bases and J by 6 bases, with 16 bases between them. Germline loops: CDR1 SGDLS, CDR2 YYNGEE. The CDR3 is made up of 14 amino acids.

V gene TRBV10-3 combines with J gene TRBJ1-1; D is unresolved. This CDR3 region has 14 residues. The germline V gene has CDR1 ENHRY and CDR2 SYGVKD. V lost 3 bases to trimming and J lost 0 bases, with 8 bases between them. CDR3 DNA sequence: TGTGCCATCAGTGACGAAAAGCTGAACACTGAAGCTTTCTTT. Amino acid sequence: CAISDEKLNTEAFF.

The chain has TRBV13 and TRBJ2-3; TRBD1 might be the D (5 bases). The V end was cut by 5 bases, the J end by 6 bases, with 18 bases between. The CDR3 loop spans 15 amino acids. In germline, CDR1 is PRHDT, CDR2 FYEKMQ (reference sequence). CDR3 in amino acids: CASSQGSRGWDTQYF. The CDR3 DNA reads as TGTGCCAGCAGCCAGGGATCCCGCGGCTGGGATACGCAGTATTTT.

V usage is TRBV6-5 and J usage is TRBJ2-5; D not resolved. V was clipped by 2 bases and J by 4 bases, with 8 bases between them. This CDR3 is built from 13 residues. CDR1 and CDR2 (germline): MNHEY, SVGAGI. CDR3 residues: CASSYTFGETQYF. The CDR3 bases are TGTGCCAGCAGTTACACCTTTGGAGAGACCCAGTACTTC.

This clonotype was seen a single time. The chain employs TRBV25-1 and TRBJ1-1, with no clear D. V dropped 1 base and J dropped 5 bases, with 17 bases sitting between them. Germline V gives CDR1 MGHDK, CDR2 SYGVNS. The CDR3 totals 16 residues. DNA for the CDR3: TGTGCCAGCAGTGAATTAACGAGCGCCGGGAGTACTGAAGCTTTCTTT. This translates into CASSELTSAGSTEAFF.

The CDR3 here is CASSLFSGEGTGELFF. In DNA, the CDR3 is TGTGCCAGCAGTTTGTTTTCAGGGGAAGGCACCGGGGAGCTGTTTTTT. The chain couples TRBV27 to TRBJ2-2; the D gene is possibly TRBD1 (6 bases). This CDR3 has 16 residues. Trimming left V 3 bases short and J 4 bases short, with 15 bases between. Germline V gene sequence: CDR1 MNHEY, CDR2 SMNVEV (reference sequence).

The chain employs TRBV7-9 and TRBJ2-1; D unresolved. The germline CDR1 and CDR2 sequences are SEHNR and FQNEAQ (reference sequence). Between the trimmed V and J ends, which lost 5 bases and 8 bases, there was a span of 10 bases. This CDR3 has 12 residues. The CDR3 DNA follows: TGTGCCAGCAGCCCCAGCATCGATGAGCAGTTCTTC. Translating it yields CASSPSIDEQFF. Filled out from reference TRBV7-9 and TRBJ2-1, the complete variable domain reads DTGVSQNPRHKITKRGQNVTFRCDPISEHNRLYWYRQTLGQGPEFLTYFQNEAQLEKSRLLSDRFSAERPKGSFSTLEIQRTEQGDSAMYLCASSPSIDEQFFGPGTRLTVL.

The V call is TRBV28, the J call TRBJ1-5, with TRBD1 identical over 7 bases. Germline values: CDR1 MDHEN, CDR2 SYDVKM. V gave up 5 bases and J gave up 2 bases; unmatched junction bases: 6. The CDR3 contains 15 residues. The CDR3 DNA is TGTGCCAGCAGTGGGAGACAGGGACGCAATCAGCCCCAGCATTTT. Amino acid sequence: CASSGRQGRNQPQHF.

The J gene is TRBJ2-1, the V gene TRBV28, with 8 bases that match TRBD2. The germline gives CDR1 MDHEN, CDR2 SYDVKM. This CDR3 region has 13 residues. J lost 7 bases, V lost 6 bases, and 5 bases had no gene match. Here the CDR3 reads CASSYVAGNEQFF. The CDR3 DNA reads as TGTGCCAGCAGCTATGTAGCGGGGAATGAGCAGTTCTTC. Together with reference TRBV28 and TRBJ2-1, the CDR3 gives the full variable domain: DVKVTQSSRYLVKRTGEKVFLECVQDMDHENMFWYRQDPGLGLRLIYFSYDVKMKEKGDIPEGYSVSREKKERFSLILESASTNQTSMYLCASSYVAGNEQFFGPGTRLTVL.

The chain recombines TRBV7-9 with TRBJ2-1; D not certain. Trimming shortened V by 3 bases and J by 7 bases, and 7 bases separated the two germline ends. This CDR3 is 12 amino acids long. Germline V gene lookup returns CDR1 SEHNR and CDR2 FQNEAQ (reference sequence). The CDR3 protein is CASSLGENEQFF. The CDR3 nucleotides are TGTGCCAGCAGCTTGGGCGAAAATGAGCAGTTCTTC.

The rearrangement links TRBV9 to TRBJ2-1; no firm D call. Germline V gives CDR1 SGDLS, CDR2 YYNGEE. V lost 4 bases, J lost 0 bases, and 11 bases lay in between. CDR3 size: 15 residues. The CDR3 spells CASSQTDASYNEQFF. CDR3 DNA: TGTGCCAGCAGCCAGACGGATGCCTCCTACAATGAGCAGTTCTTC.

The chain links TRBV20-1 to TRBJ2-2; 7 nucleotides line up with TRBD2. The CDR3 totals 15 residues. Trimming at V came to 6 bases and at J to 7 bases, leaving 14 bases not matched to a gene. In germline, CDR1 is DFQATT, CDR2 SNEGSKA (reference sequence). Here the CDR3 DNA reads TGCAGTGCCCCCGTGCTAGCGGAAGATCACGGGGAGCTGTTTTTT. It translates to CSAPVLAEDHGELFF.

V is TRBV27 and J is TRBJ2-4, with 7 bases matching TRBD2. The junction had 8 bases not matched to a gene; V was cut back by 3 bases and J by 3 bases. The CDR3 contains 16 residues. Germline CDR1 is MNHEY and CDR2 is SMNVEV (reference sequence). The CDR3 protein is CASSFLSGTNKNIQYF. CDR3 nucleotides: TGTGCCAGCAGTTTCCTATCAGGGACTAACAAAAACATTCAGTACTTC.

The chain couples TRBV29-1 to TRBJ2-1, with 11 bases that match TRBD2. The V and J ends lost 5 bases and 4 bases, in that order; junction bases with no gene match: 13. This CDR3 is built from 17 residues. Germline V gene data show CDR1 as SQVTM and CDR2 as ANQGSEA. CDR3 sequence: CSVLPPRLAGPYNEQFF. DNA of the CDR3: TGCAGCGTTCTACCACCCCGACTAGCGGGACCGTACAATGAGCAGTTCTTC.

V and J are TRBV20-1 and TRBJ1-5; D is perhaps TRBD1 (6 bases). The V gene's germline CDR1 is DFQATT and CDR2 SNEGSKA (reference sequence). V lost 5 bases to trimming and J lost 4 bases, with 9 bases between them. The CDR3 is made up of 12 amino acids. CDR3 region: CSAPGTNQPQHF. The DNA of the CDR3 is TGCAGTGCTCCCGGGACAAATCAGCCCCAGCATTTT.

A single count supports this clonotype. V and J are TRBV27 and TRBJ2-7, with D hard to call. This CDR3 contains 12 residues. V was pared by 8 bases and J by 4 bases, with 12 bases between. Looked up from germline, CDR1 is MNHEY and CDR2 is SMNVEV (reference sequence). CDR3 in DNA: TGTGCCAGCGGTGTCCCGGTTTACGAGCAGTACTTC. This gives the protein CASGVPVYEQYF.

The chain employs TRBV28 and TRBJ1-2, with D hard to call. The CDR3 is made up of 16 amino acids. Germline V CDR1 and CDR2: MDHEN, SYDVKM. Trimming removed 2 bases from V and 2 bases from J, with 15 bases in between. The CDR3, as DNA: TGTGCCAGCAGTTTAGCCGTTGTCGCGGGGAACTATGGCTACACCTTC. This codes for CASSLAVVAGNYGYTF.

The chain recombines TRBV7-3 with TRBJ2-7; 8 bases align to TRBD1. The CDR3 consists of 16 residues. CDR1 is SGHTA and CDR2 is FQGTGA in the germline V gene. J gave up 3 bases and V 5 bases, and 12 bases lay outside the gene matches. The CDR3 coding sequence is TGTGCCAGCAGCCCAAGAGCCGGGACAGGAATCTACGAGCAGTACTTC. This codes for CASSPRAGTGIYEQYF.

This chain joins TRBV9 and TRBJ1-2; TRBD1 matches at 9 bases. Trimming took 4 bases from V and 4 from J; bases not matched to a gene: 8. Per germline, CDR1 SGDLS and CDR2 YYNGEE. The CDR3 loop spans 15 amino acids. CDR3 sequence: CASSTWDREGYGYTF. The CDR3 DNA reads as TGTGCCAGCAGCACATGGGACAGGGAAGGCTATGGCTACACCTTC.

The gene calls are TRBV5-6 and TRBJ2-1; no firm D call. CDR3 length: 15 residues. Germline V gene data show CDR1 as SGHDT and CDR2 as YYEEEE. V shed 2 bases and J shed 5 bases, with 14 bases lying between them. The CDR3 nucleotides are TGTGCCAGCAGCTTCGGTCTCGGTCCCCACAATGAGCAGTTCTTC. Protein product: CASSFGLGPHNEQFF.

This clonotype was seen once. The V and J genes are TRBV2 and TRBJ2-7; the D call may be TRBD1 or TRBD2 (5 bases each). The CDR3 is 13 amino acids. Germline-derived CDR1 and CDR2 are SNHLY and FYNNEI. V was pared by 6 bases and J by 3 bases, with 12 bases between. The CDR3, as DNA: TGTGCCAGCAGGGGGGATGGAATCTACGAGCAGTACTTC. Its protein product is CASRGDGIYEQYF.

The J gene is TRBJ2-7, the V gene TRBV27, with D possibly TRBD2 on 6 matching bases. Trimming took 0 bases from V and 3 from J, leaving 15 bases between them. The CDR3 is made up of 16 amino acids. CDR1 is MNHEY, CDR2 SMNVEV, per germline (reference sequence). The CDR3 is CASSLSVGASDYEQYF. The DNA of the CDR3 is TGTGCCAGCAGTTTATCGGTCGGAGCTAGCGACTACGAGCAGTACTTC.

The chain's CDR3 is CASSRSWSETDNEQFF. The CDR3 DNA reads as TGTGCCAGCAGTCGTTCCTGGAGCGAGACGGACAATGAGCAGTTCTTC. V is TRBV28 and J is TRBJ2-1; unclear D gene. The V gene's germline CDR1 is MDHEN and CDR2 SYDVKM. Between the trimmed V and J ends, which lost 5 bases and 5 bases, there was a span of 19 bases. There are 16 residues in the CDR3.

This clonotype was observed once. The chain combines TRBV12-3 or TRBV12-4 with TRBJ1-1, with unresolved D. CDR3 length: 13 amino acids. Between the trimmed V and J ends, which lost 3 bases and 5 bases, there was a span of 10 bases. The CDR3 DNA reads as TGTGCCAGCAGTTTGCGTCGAGAGACTGAAGCTTTCTTT. It translates to CASSLRRETEAFF.

The chain uses TRBV20-1 and TRBJ2-1; tentative D call: TRBD2 (5 bases). Germline-derived CDR1 and CDR2 are DFQATT and SNEGSKA (reference sequence). The CDR3 loop spans 13 amino acids. Between the trimmed V and J ends, which lost 2 bases and 10 bases, there was a span of 15 bases. The DNA of the CDR3 is TGCAGTGCTAGACCTAGCTCGGGAAGAGAGCAGTTCTTC. It codes for CSARPSSGREQFF.

The chain employs TRBV24-1 and TRBJ1-5; no definite D call. The CDR3 is 11 residues long. Trimming cost V 5 bases and J 5 bases, with 3 bases left between them. Germline values: CDR1 KGHDR, CDR2 SFDVKD. As DNA, the CDR3 is TGTGCCACCAGTGGCCATCAGCCCCAGCATTTT. It is translated as CATSGHQPQHF.